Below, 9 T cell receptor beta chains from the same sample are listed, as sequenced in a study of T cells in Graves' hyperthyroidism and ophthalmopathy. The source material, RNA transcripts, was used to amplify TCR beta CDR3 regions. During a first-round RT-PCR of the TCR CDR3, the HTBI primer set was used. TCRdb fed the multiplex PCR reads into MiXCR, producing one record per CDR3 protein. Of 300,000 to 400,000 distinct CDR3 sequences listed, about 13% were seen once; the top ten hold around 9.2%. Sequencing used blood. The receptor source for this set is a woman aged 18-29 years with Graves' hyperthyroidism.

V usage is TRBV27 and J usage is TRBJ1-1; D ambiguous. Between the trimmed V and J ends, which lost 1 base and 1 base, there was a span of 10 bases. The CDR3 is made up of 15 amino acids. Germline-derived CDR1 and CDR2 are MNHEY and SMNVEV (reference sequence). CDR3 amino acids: CASSLLAEANTEAFF. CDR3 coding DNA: TGTGCCAGCAGTTTATTGGCAGAAGCGAACACTGAAGCTTTCTTT.

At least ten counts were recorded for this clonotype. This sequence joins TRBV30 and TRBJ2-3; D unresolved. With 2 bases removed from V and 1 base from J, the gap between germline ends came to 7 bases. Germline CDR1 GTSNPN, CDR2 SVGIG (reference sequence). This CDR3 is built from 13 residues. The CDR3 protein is CAWSIHRTDTQYF. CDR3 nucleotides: TGTGCCTGGAGTATCCATCGCACAGATACGCAGTATTTT.

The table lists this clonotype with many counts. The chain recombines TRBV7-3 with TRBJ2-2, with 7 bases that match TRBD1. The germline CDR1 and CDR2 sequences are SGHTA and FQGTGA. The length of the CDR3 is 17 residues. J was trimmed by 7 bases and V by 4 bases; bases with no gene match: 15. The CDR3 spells CASSSPPQGLFGGELFF. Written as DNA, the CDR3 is TGTGCCAGCAGCTCCCCTCCACAGGGGTTGTTTGGCGGGGAGCTGTTTTTT.

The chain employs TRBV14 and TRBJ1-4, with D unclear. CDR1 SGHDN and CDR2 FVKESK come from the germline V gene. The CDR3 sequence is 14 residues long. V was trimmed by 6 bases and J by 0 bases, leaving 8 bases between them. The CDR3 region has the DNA TGTGCCAGCAGGAGCGCCGCAACTAATGAAAAACTGTTTTTT. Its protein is CASRSAATNEKLFF.

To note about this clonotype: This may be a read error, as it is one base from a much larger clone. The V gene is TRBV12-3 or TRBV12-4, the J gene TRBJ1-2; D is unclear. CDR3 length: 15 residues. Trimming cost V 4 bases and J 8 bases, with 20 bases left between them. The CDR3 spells CASSSPDTPSMGYTF. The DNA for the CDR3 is TGTGCCAGCAGTTCCCCTGACACCCCCTCCATGGGCTACACCTTC.

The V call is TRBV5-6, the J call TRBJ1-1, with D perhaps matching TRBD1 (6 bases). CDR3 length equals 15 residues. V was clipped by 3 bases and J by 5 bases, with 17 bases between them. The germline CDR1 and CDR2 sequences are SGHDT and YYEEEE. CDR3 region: CASSSIGGGGTEAFF. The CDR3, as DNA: TGTGCCAGCAGCTCCATTGGAGGAGGGGGGACTGAAGCTTTCTTT.

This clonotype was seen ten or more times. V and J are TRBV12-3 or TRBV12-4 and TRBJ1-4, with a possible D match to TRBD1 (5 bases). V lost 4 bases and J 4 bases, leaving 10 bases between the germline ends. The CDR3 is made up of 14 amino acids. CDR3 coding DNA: TGTGCCAGCAGTTGGGACGGCCGTAATGAAAAACTGTTTTTT. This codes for CASSWDGRNEKLFF.

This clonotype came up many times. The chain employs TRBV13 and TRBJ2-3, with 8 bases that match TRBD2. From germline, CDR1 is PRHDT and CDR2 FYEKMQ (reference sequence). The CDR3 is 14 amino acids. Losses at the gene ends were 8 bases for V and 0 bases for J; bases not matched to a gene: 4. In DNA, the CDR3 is TGTGCCAGCCAGACTAGCGCAAGCACAGATACGCAGTATTTT. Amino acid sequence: CASQTSASTDTQYF. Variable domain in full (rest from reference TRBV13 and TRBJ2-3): AAGVIQSPRHLIKEKRETATLKCYPIPRHDTVYWYQQGPGQDPQFLISFYEKMQSDKGSIPDRFSAQQFSDYHSELNMSSLELGDSALYFCASQTSASTDTQYFGPGTRLTVL.

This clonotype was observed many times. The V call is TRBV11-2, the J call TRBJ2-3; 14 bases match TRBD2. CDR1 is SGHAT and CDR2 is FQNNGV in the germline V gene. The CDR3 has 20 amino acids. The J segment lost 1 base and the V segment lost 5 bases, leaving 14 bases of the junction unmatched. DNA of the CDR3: TGTGCCAGCAGCCTTAGACTAGCGGGAGGGACCCGTAGAGGCACAGATACGCAGTATTTT. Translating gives CASSLRLAGGTRRGTDTQYF.